These 2 T cell receptor beta chains came from one sample sequenced in a study of T cell responses to AZD1222 COVID-19 vaccine. Sequencing used immunoSEQ multiplex PCR; TCRdb keeps in-frame clones, though not all of them. Of approximately 110,000 clones listed, approximately 88% are singletons. The sequences come from peripheral blood, collected 28 days after the second AZD1222 dose. These receptors came from an adult who received the AZD1222 COVID-19 vaccine.

The chain couples TRBV6-2 or TRBV6-3 to TRBJ2-7; D is uncertain. The CDR3 is made up of 18 amino acids. Germline lookup yields CDR1 MNHEY and CDR2 SVGEGT. V lost 0 bases to trimming and J lost 1 base, with 19 bases between them. This CDR3 is CASSYSIVSGRPSYEQYF. CDR3 DNA: TGTGCCAGCAGTTACTCGATCGTATCGGGCAGGCCGTCCTACGAGCAGTACTTC.

The chain links TRBV19 to TRBJ2-1, with D tentatively TRBD1 (7 bases). The CDR3 has 16 amino acids. V lost 5 bases and J lost 1, with 15 bases in between. CDR1 is LNHDA and CDR2 is SQIVND in the germline V gene (reference sequence). This CDR3 reads CASSVSAGGSYNEQFF. The CDR3 DNA reads as TGTGCCAGTAGTGTATCGGCAGGGGGGTCCTACAATGAGCAGTTCTTC.